The clone carrying this T cell receptor beta chain was picked up a small number of times. Its antigen is as yet unknown. Sequencing used immunoSEQ multiplex PCR; TCRdb keeps in-frame clones, though not all of them. The repertoire holds 30,000 to 35,000 clones, about 87% seen once, with roughly 27% in the top ten. The data are from a study of OX40 agonist ivuxolimab in advanced cancers. Study information: Hepatocellular carcinoma, melanoma, renal cell or head and neck cancer affected the dose-escalation patients. Overall study results and limits: Partly responding patients at 0.1-3.0 mg/kg showed some of the smallest clonal expansion. Antigen specificity of clonally expanded peripheral T cells was not established. In the 0.1 to 3.0 mg/kg range, CD4+ and CD8+ blood T cells had expanded clonally by week 6.

CDR1 and CDR2 (germline): SGHAT, FQNNGV. This CDR3 comprises 12 residues. Trimming took off 7 bases at V and 2 bases at J, with 8 bases between the two ends. The clonotype comes from an adult with an advanced solid tumor such as melanoma, head and neck, liver or kidney cancer. This material consisted of CD4+ or CD8+ T cells sorted from blood, taken in a trial of the OX40 agonist ivuxolimab. This rearrangement joins TRBV11-2 to TRBJ1-1, with a weak D call TRBD1 (5 bases). The chain's CDR3 is CASNRPNTEAFF. The CDR3 DNA follows: TGTGCCAGCAACAGGCCCAACACTGAAGCTTTCTTT.